This T cell receptor beta chain was identified in a study of blood T cell repertoires in COVID-19. V dropped 4 bases and J dropped 4 bases, with 10 bases sitting between them. CDR1 and CDR2 from the germline V gene are SGHTA and FQGTGA. This CDR3 is built from 13 residues. The repertoire was sequenced with immunoSEQ multiplex PCR; TCRdb's copy has only in-frame clones and lacks some. The sample holds more than 300,000 clones, 92% seen once. The specimen sequenced was PBMCs or T cells enriched from blood (not recorded which). V and J are TRBV7-3 and TRBJ2-5, with D tentatively TRBD1 (6 bases). The sequence came from a woman in her thirties who had recovered from COVID-19. CDR3 nucleotide sequence: TGTGCCAGCAGCTCACAGGGCGGAGAGACCCAGTACTTC. Amino acids: CASSSQGGETQYF.